This is a list of T cell receptor beta chains from one sample in a study of CD8 T cells in Susac syndrome. TCRdb independently ran MiXCR on the immunoSEQ multiplex PCR reads; one entry per CDR3 protein. The sample lists some 22,000 distinct CDR3 sequences; more than 85% were seen once. Material for sequencing was CD8+ T cells from PBMCs. The origin of the receptors is a human donor in good health. The CDR3 runs from the conserved cysteine through the conserved F or W. The D gene is left open where the match is weak. Clone size is shown for a subset of rows, as once, few, many or a class of expanded clone.

CDR3 | DNA | D | V | size | J
CASRPLAGIENIQYF | TGTGCCAGCAGACCCCTAGCGGGGATAGAAAACATTCAGTACTTC | TRBD2 | TRBV27 | - | TRBJ2-4
CSVTSTSSVEQYF | TGCAGCGTTACCTCGACATCATCCGTCGAGCAGTACTTC | - | TRBV29-1 | - | TRBJ2-7
CASSLYRGFHNEQFF | TGTGCCAGCAGCTTATATAGAGGGTTCCACAATGAGCAGTTCTTC | - | TRBV7-9 | - | TRBJ2-1
CASSQSGDNEQFF | TGCGCCAGCAGCCAAAGTGGGGACAATGAGCAGTTCTTC | - | TRBV4-3 | - | TRBJ2-1
CASSPRDRVSYEQYF | TGTGCCAGCAGCCCCCGGGACAGGGTCTCCTACGAGCAGTACTTC | TRBD1 | TRBV27 | - | TRBJ2-7
CSASGTSGGYYEQYF | TGCAGTGCCTCAGGGACTAGCGGGGGGTACTACGAGCAGTACTTC | TRBD2 | TRBV20-1 | - | TRBJ2-7
CASSYHLTGIYNEQFF | TGTGCCAGCAGTTATCACCTTACAGGAATTTACAATGAGCAGTTCTTC | - | TRBV12-3/TRBV12-4 | - | TRBJ2-1
CASSIDRQGTSPDSTDTVAFF | TGTGCCAGTAGTATAGATCGGCAGGGGACCTCACCCGATTCCACGGACACTGTAGCTTTCTTT | - | TRBV19 | - | TRBJ1-1
CASSVFAGDANTGELFF | TGTGCCAGTAGTGTTTTCGCGGGGGACGCGAACACCGGGGAGCTGTTTTTT | TRBD2 | TRBV19 | - | TRBJ2-2
CASSRQDSDDQETQYF | TGTGCCAGCAGCCGACAGGACTCAGATGACCAAGAGACCCAGTACTTC | - | TRBV7-9 | - | TRBJ2-5
CASSPGRYSYEQYF | TGCGCCAGCAGCCCCGGACGTTATTCCTACGAGCAGTACTTC | - | TRBV4-3 | - | TRBJ2-7
CASSLAPGQGADGYTF | TGTGCCAGCAGCTTAGCGCCCGGACAGGGGGCGGATGGCTACACCTTC | TRBD1 | TRBV7-2 | - | TRBJ1-2
CASSFYRGQPQHF | TGTGCCAGCAGTTTTTACAGGGGTCAGCCCCAGCATTTT | TRBD1 | TRBV27 | - | TRBJ1-5
CASSPSREGEGETQYF | TGTGCCAGCTCACCCTCGCGGGAGGGTGAAGGAGAGACCCAGTACTTC | TRBD2 | TRBV18 | - | TRBJ2-5
CASSIGRGRLSYEQYF | TGTGCCAGTAGTATTGGTCGGGGGCGACTATCCTACGAGCAGTACTTC | - | TRBV19 | - | TRBJ2-7
CATSDRDNTIYF | TGTGCCACCTCCGACAGGGACAACACCATATATTTT | TRBD1 | TRBV15 | - | TRBJ1-3
CASSQDRRLTEAFF | TGCGCCAGCAGCCAAGATAGACGGCTCACTGAAGCTTTCTTT | - | TRBV4-3 | - | TRBJ1-1
CASSPEGKYYEQYF | TGTGCCAGCAGCCCGGAGGGCAAGTACTACGAGCAGTACTTC | - | TRBV9 | - | TRBJ2-7
CSAGDRGYEQYF | TGCAGCGCGGGGGACAGGGGCTACGAGCAGTACTTC | TRBD1 | TRBV29-1 | once | TRBJ2-7
CSARDLGDSSLNTEAFF | TGCAGTGCTAGAGATCTTGGGGACAGCTCGCTGAACACTGAAGCTTTCTTT | TRBD1 | TRBV20-1 | - | TRBJ1-1
CASSWGRDRVHSPLHF | TGCGCCAGCAGCTGGGGACGGGACAGGGTCCATTCACCCCTCCACTTT | TRBD1 | TRBV5-1 | - | TRBJ1-6
CASSTFTGGAGYEQYF | TGTGCCAGCAGCACCTTTACAGGGGGCGCAGGGTACGAGCAGTACTTC | TRBD1 | TRBV7-8 | - | TRBJ2-7
CAISESGQGPDEQFF | TGTGCCATCAGTGAGTCGGGACAGGGTCCCGATGAGCAGTTCTTC | TRBD1 | TRBV10-3 | - | TRBJ2-1
CSVEDGTGGNTEAFF | TGCAGCGTTGAAGATGGGACAGGGGGCAACACTGAAGCTTTCTTT | TRBD1 | TRBV29-1 | - | TRBJ1-1
CASRTASPYSPLHF | TGTGCCAGCCGGACAGCGAGCCCTTATTCACCCCTCCACTTT | - | TRBV6-1 | - | TRBJ1-6
CSPIRQATNEKLFF | TGCAGCCCGATTAGACAGGCAACTAATGAAAAACTGTTTTTT | - | TRBV20-1 | - | TRBJ1-4
CASSVGLAYEQYF | TGTGCCAGCAGCGTAGGGCTAGCCTACGAGCAGTACTTC | - | TRBV9 | - | TRBJ2-7
CASTGGAGELFF | TGTGCCAGCACGGGGGGGGCCGGGGAGCTGTTTTTT | TRBD2 | TRBV12-3/TRBV12-4 | - | TRBJ2-2
CASSPGALSTDTQYF | TGTGCCAGCAGCCCCGGGGCCCTTAGCACAGATACGCAGTATTTT | - | TRBV9 | once | TRBJ2-3
CASSFTGPLNYGYTF | TGTGCCAGCAGCTTTACGGGGCCCTTGAACTATGGCTACACCTTC | - | TRBV7-9 | - | TRBJ1-2